The 13 T cell receptor beta chains below were found in one sample sequenced in a study of OX40 agonist ivuxolimab in advanced cancers. Clones were read by immunoSEQ multiplex PCR, and TCRdb kept only the in-frame ones, dropping some. The table includes about 23,000 clones, approximately 80% detected once. Source: CD4+ or CD8+ T cells sorted from blood, taken in a trial of the OX40 agonist ivuxolimab. The source is an adult with an advanced solid tumor such as melanoma, head and neck, liver or kidney cancer.

V is TRBV4-3 and J is TRBJ2-4, with D uncertain. V lost 4 bases and J 1 base, leaving 8 bases between the germline ends. This CDR3 is built from 14 residues. Germline V gene sequence: CDR1 LGHNA, CDR2 YSLEER. CDR3 protein: CASSPMAAKNIQYF. CDR3 in DNA: TGCGCCAGCAGCCCTATGGCGGCCAAAAACATTCAGTACTTC.

This chain joins TRBV4-1 and TRBJ1-1; 8 bases match TRBD1. Looked up from germline, CDR1 is MGHRA and CDR2 is YSYEKL. V was pared by 3 bases and J by 0 bases, with 3 bases of the junction left unmatched. This CDR3 has 15 amino acids. In nucleotides, the CDR3 is TGCGCCAGCAGCCACCCAGGGGGCTTGAACACTGAAGCTTTCTTT. The encoded protein is CASSHPGGLNTEAFF.

V usage is TRBV4-1 and J usage is TRBJ1-1; 9 bases align to TRBD1. CDR1 and CDR2 from the germline V gene are MGHRA and YSYEKL. The CDR3 has 16 residues. Germline trimming cut 3 bases from V and 4 bases from J; bases unmatched to any gene: 9. This CDR3 reads CASSQTRTGEGTEAFF. CDR3 DNA: TGCGCCAGCAGCCAGACTCGGACAGGGGAAGGCACTGAAGCTTTCTTT.

The genes are TRBV4-1 and TRBJ1-3; no reliable D call. Deletions cut 0 bases from V and 4 bases from J, with 10 bases between. CDR3 length equals 15 residues. From germline, CDR1 is MGHRA and CDR2 YSYEKL. This CDR3 reads CASSQDPSPGNTIYF. The CDR3 DNA sequence: TGCGCCAGCAGCCAAGACCCATCCCCGGGAAACACCATATATTTT.

The CDR3 spells CASSPGQGGWTEAFF. As DNA, the CDR3 is TGTGCCAGCAGCCCGGGACAGGGAGGTTGGACTGAAGCTTTCTTT. The V call is TRBV11-2, the J call TRBJ1-1, with TRBD1 matching over 9 bases. The length of the CDR3 is 15 residues. With 5 bases clipped from V and 5 bases from J, the junction kept 9 bases outside the gene matches. From germline, CDR1 is SGHAT and CDR2 FQNNGV.

V usage is TRBV5-6 and J usage is TRBJ2-1, with D perhaps matching TRBD2 (5 bases). CDR3 length: 16 residues. Germline V CDR1 and CDR2: SGHDT, YYEEEE. The germline V and J ends were trimmed by 0 bases and 0 bases, with 10 bases remaining between them. The CDR3 DNA reads as TGTGCCAGCAGCTTGGGAAGAGGGAGCTCCTACAATGAGCAGTTCTTC. It codes for CASSLGRGSSYNEQFF.

This clone is deemed medium-sized. The chain employs TRBV15 and TRBJ1-2; unclear D gene. The CDR3 length is 13 residues. Germline loops: CDR1 LNHNV, CDR2 YYDKDF (reference sequence). Deletions cut 0 bases from V and 4 bases from J, with 6 bases between. The CDR3 sequence is CATSRDQAYGYTF. The CDR3 DNA follows: TGTGCCACCAGCAGAGACCAGGCCTATGGCTACACCTTC.

The V and J genes are TRBV30 and TRBJ1-3; D is unclear. The CDR3 covers 12 residues. Germline-derived CDR1 and CDR2 are GTSNPN and SVGIG (reference sequence). V was trimmed by 4 bases and J by 0 bases, leaving 4 bases between them. This CDR3 reads CAWMGSGNTIYF. The CDR3 DNA is TGTGCCTGGATGGGCTCTGGAAACACCATATATTTT.

The rearrangement links TRBV11-2 to TRBJ2-7, with D hard to call. The germline gives CDR1 SGHAT, CDR2 FQNNGV. The CDR3 is made up of 11 amino acids. The V gene lost 6 bases and the J gene lost 3 bases, with 6 bases spanning the gap. CDR3 sequence reads: CASSGVYEQYF. The CDR3 bases are TGTGCCAGCAGTGGAGTCTACGAGCAGTACTTC.

This sequence joins TRBV7-6 and TRBJ2-7; D is tentatively TRBD1 or TRBD2 (5 bases each). V was shortened by 2 bases and J by 2 bases, with 13 bases between the two germline ends. CDR1 is SGHVS and CDR2 is FNYEAQ in the germline V gene. The CDR3 extends over 15 amino acids. The CDR3 is CASSLTPGPTYEQYF. CDR3 nucleotide sequence: TGTGCCAGCAGCTTAACCCCGGGACCAACCTACGAGCAGTACTTC.

The J gene is TRBJ2-1, the V gene TRBV6-5, with D unclear. V lost 6 bases and J 5 bases, leaving 8 bases between the germline ends. The germline V gene has CDR1 MNHEY and CDR2 SVGAGI. The CDR3 covers 12 residues. The CDR3 region is CASSHQNNEQFF. The CDR3 DNA sequence: TGTGCCAGCAGCCATCAGAACAATGAGCAGTTCTTC.

V is TRBV9 and J is TRBJ2-7; a possible D gene is TRBD2 (5 bases). CDR3 length: 13 amino acids. CDR1 and CDR2 (germline): SGDLS, YYNGEE. V was pared by 8 bases and J by 0 bases, with 12 bases between. Written as DNA, the CDR3 is TGTGCCAGATCGGGGTTTTCCTCCTACGAGCAGTACTTC. Translation: CARSGFSSYEQYF.

This rearrangement joins TRBV6-9 to TRBJ2-7, with D unresolved. The CDR3 sequence is 12 residues long. The V gene's germline CDR1 is MNHGY and CDR2 SVAAGI. V lost 8 bases, J lost 2 bases, and 10 bases lay in between. CDR3 loop: CASGGSAYEQYF. In DNA, the CDR3 is TGTGCCAGCGGCGGCAGCGCCTACGAGCAGTACTTC.